This T cell receptor beta chain was sequenced during a study of neoadjuvant anti-PD-1 for oral cavity cancer (dated by TCRdb to the early 2020s). As for the study more broadly: Patients mostly received three to four biweekly doses of nivolumab at 3 mg/kg before curative-intent surgical resection. A fourth nivolumab dose was given around day 43 to patients without progression, and definitive surgical resection was performed in those patients on days 50-56. Under RECIST 1.1, a patient counted as a responder if showing complete response, partial response or stable disease, and as a non-responder if showing progression. The parent correlative cohort had about a dozen patients and a response rate of more than 25%. Broader findings and caveats from the paper: Only a few patients per response group were included in the TCR analyses, and larger cohorts for validation were called for by the authors. Greater tumor shrinkage correlated with larger post-treatment sizes of preexisting intratumoral clones, which suggests that expansion of preexisting clones contributed to response. A higher pretreatment blood Treg/Th17 ratio correlated with both higher pretreatment blood TCRbeta clonality and lower post-treatment tumor TCRbeta clonality.

For survey sequencing, tumor libraries mostly used roughly 4.8 ug of input genomic DNA, with two replicates for each sample. The immunoSEQ hsTCRbeta kit was used to prepare TCRbeta libraries, following the manufacturer's instructions. The completed libraries were mixed into a single pool at 3 nM, then sequenced with an Illumina NovaSeq 6000 S4 flow cell. The published analysis was carried out like this. The immunoSEQ Analyzer handled quality control and preprocessing of the raw data. The analysis was limited to productive rearrangements, and each clonotype was defined by a unique CDR3 amino acid sequence. Repertoire clonality was estimated as the Gini-Simpson index, which was computed with the R package tcR. Student's t test was used to compare Gini indices, while Pearson correlation assessed associations with tumor size change. This is the immuneACCESS table as TCRdb keeps it, with only in-frame sequences that have V and J called. A part of the clones is gone; compared with another copy, unresolved V genes explain less than half, and the rest is unexplained. D and trimming were read from the DNA, whereas the V and J calls and clone size are those reported in that table. The sample records more than 5,000 clones, approximately 63% of which are singletons. The ten biggest clones cover 8% to 8.5% of the sample.

Worth noting for this clone: The antigen it recognizes is unknown. Base qualities are missing; no much larger clone stands one base away.

The sample's time point label is to be understood as: before neoadjuvant nivolumab. The patients had newly diagnosed stage II-IVA oral cavity squamous cell carcinoma and had not received any prior systemic or radiation treatment. The cohort was composed of patients with HPV-negative, locally advanced oral cavity squamous cell carcinoma. The samples were drawn from a longitudinal correlative study tied to a single-arm phase II trial testing neoadjuvant nivolumab in oral cavity squamous cell carcinoma. Subject-matched pre- and post-treatment PBMCs and tumors from three responders and three non-responders were subjected to genomic DNA-based TCRbeta sequencing. Genomic DNA was isolated from tumor tissue using the Maxwell RSC DNA from Tissue kit. The sequence was collected from a person aged 40-85 years with oral cavity squamous cell carcinoma. The sample consisted of tumor tissue, taken before nivolumab (anti-PD-1) treatment.

The CDR3 has the sequence CASSRYRPGLAGDHTDTQYF. The nucleotide sequence reads as follows: TGCGCCAGCAGCCGTTATAGACCGGGACTAGCGGGGGACCACACAGATACGCAGTATTTT. Recombination linked TRBV4-1 to TRBJ2-3; 14 junctional bases match TRBD2. Inclusive of the bounding cysteine and phenylalanine, the CDR3 is 20 residues long. The only DNA kept is the CDR3, 60 bases in frame from the first base. The germline V gene sets CDR1 to MGHRA and CDR2 to YSYEKL. Trimming leaves V shorter by 4 bases and J shorter by 2 bases, with the junction holding 14 bases beyond the gene matches.